These 18 T cell receptor beta chains were all obtained from the same sample, sequenced in a study of blood T cell repertoires in COVID-19. Libraries were prepared by immunoSEQ multiplex PCR; TCRdb keeps only in-frame clonotypes and omits some of them. The repertoire includes 200,000 to 300,000 clones, roughly 82% of them detected once, and approximately 2.3% sits in the top ten. Specimen: peripheral blood. Receptor source: a man in his forties or fifties who had recovered from COVID-19.

The chain has TRBV5-6 and TRBJ1-2; 7 bases map to TRBD1. CDR3 size: 14 residues. From germline, CDR1 is SGHDT and CDR2 YYEEEE. The V and J ends lost 0 bases and 8 bases, in that order; junction bases with no gene match: 7. CDR3 sequence reads: CASSLVEGASGYTF. DNA for the CDR3: TGTGCCAGCAGCTTGGTGGAGGGGGCGTCCGGCTACACCTTC.

The CDR3 reads CASSSLAGGLNEQFF. CDR3 DNA: TGTGCCAGCAGCTCCTTAGCGGGAGGCCTCAATGAGCAGTTCTTC. This chain joins TRBV9 and TRBJ2-1; 10 bases match TRBD2. Germline CDR1 reads SGDLS; CDR2 reads YYNGEE. Trimming cost V 4 bases and J 6 bases; bases outside gene matches: 7. CDR3 length: 15 residues. Complete variable domain (other parts from reference TRBV9 and TRBJ2-1): DSGVTQTPKHLITATGQRVTLRCSPRSGDLSVYWYQQSLDQGLQFLIQYYNGEERAKGNILERFSAQQFPDLHSELNLSSLELGDSALYFCASSSLAGGLNEQFFGPGTRLTVL.

This chain uses TRBV10-3 with TRBJ2-3; 13 nucleotides agree with TRBD2. J was trimmed by 6 bases and V by 4 bases; bases with no gene match: 7. The CDR3 sequence is 16 residues long. The germline CDR1 and CDR2 sequences are ENHRY and SYGVKD. The CDR3, as DNA: TGTGCCATCAGTGCCAGGACTAGCGGGAGATTGGATACGCAGTATTTT. Protein sequence: CAISARTSGRLDTQYF.

The rearrangement joins TRBV19 to TRBJ2-7; tentatively, D is TRBD2 (5 bases). The CDR3 has 14 residues. Germline V CDR1 and CDR2: LNHDA, SQIVND (reference sequence). V lost 5 bases, J lost 1 base, and 12 bases lay in between. For the CDR3, the DNA is TGTGCCAGTAGTCCCAGGACTCCTTCCTACGAGCAGTACTTC. Translation: CASSPRTPSYEQYF.

The sample holds a few counts of this clone. V and J are TRBV30 and TRBJ2-3; 7 bases map to TRBD2. The CDR3 covers 14 residues. Germline CDR1 is GTSNPN and CDR2 is SVGIG (reference sequence). Germline trimming cut 2 bases from V and 5 bases from J; bases unmatched to any gene: 7. DNA of the CDR3: TGTGCCTGGAGTTCGACTAGCAAGGGAGATACGCAGTATTTT. Translation: CAWSSTSKGDTQYF. Full variable domain (remainder filled in from reference TRBV30 and TRBJ2-3): SQTIHQWPATLVQPVGSPLSLECTVEGTSNPNLYWYRQAAGRGLQLLFYSVGIGQISSEVPQNLSASRPQDRQFILSSKKLLLSDSGFYLCAWSSTSKGDTQYFGPGTRLTVL.

V and J are TRBV5-1 and TRBJ1-5; TRBD1 matches at 7 bases. The CDR3 contains 15 residues. CDR1 is SGHRS, CDR2 YFSETQ, per germline. V shed 0 bases, J shed 9 bases, and the junction held 9 bases outside the gene matches. CDR3 DNA sequence: TGCGCCAGCAGCTTGGGGGCCACAGGGGAGGCGCCCCAGCATTTT. It encodes CASSLGATGEAPQHF.

The chain is built from TRBV5-6 and TRBJ2-7, with D maybe TRBD2 (7 bases). This CDR3 is built from 14 residues. Trimming took 0 bases from V and 7 from J, leaving 14 bases between them. Looked up from germline, CDR1 is SGHDT and CDR2 is YYEEEE. This chain's CDR3 is CASSLGQGRGEQYF. Here the CDR3 DNA reads TGTGCCAGCAGCTTGGGGCAGGGGAGGGGTGAGCAGTACTTC.

A remark on this clone: The identical CDR3 is also encoded by other nucleotide sequences in the sample. The chain joins TRBV4-3 to TRBJ2-5; perhaps TRBD2 as D (5 bases). The germline gives CDR1 LGHNA, CDR2 YSLEER. Trimming took 0 bases from V and 5 from J, leaving 10 bases between them. CDR3 size: 14 residues. The CDR3 DNA follows: TGCGCCAGCAGCCAAGATAGAGGCGGGGAGACCCAGTACTTC. Translation gives CASSQDRGGETQYF.

The V and J genes are TRBV29-1 and TRBJ2-1; 9 nucleotides agree with TRBD1. After removal of 4 bases from V and 7 bases from J, the junction contained 2 bases not matched to a gene. From germline, CDR1 is SQVTM and CDR2 ANQGSEA. The CDR3 contains 12 residues. Written as DNA, the CDR3 is TGCAGCGTTGGACAGGGGGAGAATGAGCAGTTCTTC. Encoded protein: CSVGQGENEQFF.

V usage is TRBV10-3 and J usage is TRBJ2-7, with D perhaps matching TRBD2 (5 bases). The V end was cut by 4 bases, the J end by 4 bases, with 17 bases between. CDR1 and CDR2 (germline): ENHRY, SYGVKD. This CDR3 comprises 15 residues. The CDR3 nucleotides are TGTGCCATCAGTGGGGGAGTAGGTTTGGAGTACGAGCAGTACTTC. Its translation is CAISGGVGLEYEQYF.

This clone appeared a single time. This chain links TRBV11-3 with TRBJ2-3; D is uncertain. V lost 5 bases and J 0 bases, leaving 9 bases between the germline ends. This CDR3 has 14 residues. In germline, CDR1 is SGHNT, CDR2 YENEEA. For the CDR3, the DNA is TGTGCCAGCAGCGCCCGCACTAGCACAGATACGCAGTATTTT. Translation gives CASSARTSTDTQYF.

The chain carries TRBV11-2 and TRBJ2-1; possibly TRBD2 for D (6 bases). Trimming pared 6 bases from V and 4 bases from J, leaving 22 bases between. CDR1 SGHAT and CDR2 FQNNGV come from the germline V gene. The length of the CDR3 is 17 residues. The CDR3 nucleotides read TGTGCCAGCAGTCCCTGGGGGGAGGAGGGGCGTTACAATGAGCAGTTCTTC. It specifies CASSPWGEEGRYNEQFF.

The chain uses TRBV5-1 and TRBJ2-3, with a weak D call TRBD2 (5 bases). Germline values: CDR1 SGHRS, CDR2 YFSETQ. This CDR3 spans 13 amino acids. V was trimmed by 4 bases and J by 5 bases, leaving 11 bases between them. This chain's CDR3 is CASSPRDGDTQYF. DNA for the CDR3: TGCGCCAGCAGCCCCCGGGATGGAGATACGCAGTATTTT.

V is TRBV19 and J is TRBJ1-4; TRBD1 agrees at 10 bases. V was clipped by 5 bases and J by 7 bases; unmatched bases: 7. CDR1 is LNHDA and CDR2 is SQIVND in the germline V gene (reference sequence). The length of the CDR3 is 15 residues. The CDR3 is CASSPWDRGLEKLFF. DNA of the CDR3: TGTGCCAGTAGTCCTTGGGACAGGGGACTTGAAAAACTGTTTTTT.

The sample holds one count of this clone. This chain uses TRBV7-9 with TRBJ1-1, with D possibly TRBD1 on 5 matching bases. Germline V lookup: CDR1 SEHNR, CDR2 FQNEAQ (reference sequence). Deletions cut 5 bases from V and 3 bases from J, with 16 bases between. The CDR3 is 15 amino acids. CDR3 sequence reads: CASSPPGGKDTEAFF. In DNA, the CDR3 is TGTGCCAGCAGCCCCCCCGGGGGAAAAGACACTGAAGCTTTCTTT.

The chain links TRBV21-1 to TRBJ1-4; the table's D call TRBD1 went unverified against the DNA. TRBV21-1 is reported as a pseudogene. There are 15 residues in the CDR3. Here the CDR3 DNA reads TGTGCCAGCACCCCTCGGGACAGGTGTAATGAAAAACTGTTTTTT. It translates to CASTPRDRCNEKLFF.

The chain couples TRBV7-2 to TRBJ1-4; possible D gene TRBD1, 5 bases. The CDR3 totals 14 residues. The ends were cut back, 1 base at V and 9 bases at J, with 12 bases in the middle. Germline-derived CDR1 and CDR2 are SGHTA and FQGNSA. DNA of the CDR3: TGTGCCAGCAGCTTAGTGCAGGGCAACAAAAAACTGTTTTTT. This translates into CASSLVQGNKKLFF.

This clone was detected once. V usage is TRBV9 and J usage is TRBJ2-1; D remains ambiguous. Looked up from germline, CDR1 is SGDLS and CDR2 is YYNGEE. The CDR3 is made up of 14 amino acids. V lost 3 bases and J lost 3, with 10 bases in between. In nucleotides, the CDR3 is TGTGCCAGCAGCGCCTCAGGTCGCTACAATGAGCAGTTCTTC. Encoded protein: CASSASGRYNEQFF.